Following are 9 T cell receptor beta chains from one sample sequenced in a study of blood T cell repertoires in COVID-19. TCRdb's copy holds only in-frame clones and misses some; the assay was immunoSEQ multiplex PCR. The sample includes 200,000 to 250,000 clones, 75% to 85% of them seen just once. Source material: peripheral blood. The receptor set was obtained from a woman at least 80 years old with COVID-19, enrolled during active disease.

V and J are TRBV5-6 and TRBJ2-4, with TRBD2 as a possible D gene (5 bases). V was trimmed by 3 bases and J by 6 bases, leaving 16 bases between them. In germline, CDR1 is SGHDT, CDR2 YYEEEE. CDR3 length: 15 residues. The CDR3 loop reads CASSSRSGYGNIQYF. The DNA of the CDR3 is TGTGCCAGCAGCTCGAGGTCGGGGTATGGAAACATTCAGTACTTC.

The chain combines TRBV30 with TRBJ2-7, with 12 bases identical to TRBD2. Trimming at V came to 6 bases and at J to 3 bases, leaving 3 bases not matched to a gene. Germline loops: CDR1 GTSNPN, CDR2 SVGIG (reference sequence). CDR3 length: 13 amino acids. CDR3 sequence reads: CACGLAGSYEQYF. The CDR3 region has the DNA TGTGCCTGTGGACTAGCGGGGAGCTACGAGCAGTACTTC.

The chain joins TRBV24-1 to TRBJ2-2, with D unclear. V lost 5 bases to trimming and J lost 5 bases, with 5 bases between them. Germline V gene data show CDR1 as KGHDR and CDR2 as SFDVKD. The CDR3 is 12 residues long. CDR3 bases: TGTGCCACCAGTGCCCTAACCGGGGAGCTGTTTTTT. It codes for CATSALTGELFF.

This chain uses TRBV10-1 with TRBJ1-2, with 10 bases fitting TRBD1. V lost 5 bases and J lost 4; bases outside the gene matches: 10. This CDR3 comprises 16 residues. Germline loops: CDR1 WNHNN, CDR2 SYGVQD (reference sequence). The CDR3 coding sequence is TGCGCCAGCAGTCGACGACAGGGGGCAATATCCTATGGCTACACCTTC. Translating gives CASSRRQGAISYGYTF.

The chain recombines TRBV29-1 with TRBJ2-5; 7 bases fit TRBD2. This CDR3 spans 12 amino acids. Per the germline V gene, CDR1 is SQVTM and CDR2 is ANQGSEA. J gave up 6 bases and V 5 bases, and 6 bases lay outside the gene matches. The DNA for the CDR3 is TGCAGCGTTCTAACTAGCGAGCAGACCCAGTACTTC. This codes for CSVLTSEQTQYF.

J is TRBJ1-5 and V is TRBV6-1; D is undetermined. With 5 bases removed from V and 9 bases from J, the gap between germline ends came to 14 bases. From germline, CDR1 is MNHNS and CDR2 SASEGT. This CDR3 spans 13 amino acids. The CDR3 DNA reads TGTGCCAGCAGTCTTCCCCCGCCGGGGCCCCAGCATTTT. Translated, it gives CASSLPPPGPQHF.

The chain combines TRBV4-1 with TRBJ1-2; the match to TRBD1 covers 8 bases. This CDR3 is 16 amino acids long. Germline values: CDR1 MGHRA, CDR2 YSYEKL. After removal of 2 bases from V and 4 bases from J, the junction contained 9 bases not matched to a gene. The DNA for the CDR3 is TGCGCCAGCAGCCAACTGGGACAGGTCCTCGGCTATGGCTACACCTTC. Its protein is CASSQLGQVLGYGYTF.

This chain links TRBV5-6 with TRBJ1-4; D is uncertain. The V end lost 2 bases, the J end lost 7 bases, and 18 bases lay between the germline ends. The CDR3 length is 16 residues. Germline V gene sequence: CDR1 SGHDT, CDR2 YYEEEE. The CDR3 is CASSFRATRGGEKLFF. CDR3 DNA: TGTGCCAGCAGCTTTCGGGCCACCCGGGGTGGTGAAAAACTGTTTTTT. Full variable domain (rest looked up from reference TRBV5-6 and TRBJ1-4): DAGVTQSPTHLIKTRGQQVTLRCSPKSGHDTVSWYQQALGQGPQFIFQYYEEEERQRGNFPDRFSGHQFPNYSSELNVNALLLGDSALYLCASSFRATRGGEKLFFGSGTQLSVL.

The DNA of the CDR3 is TGTGCCAGCAGTTTTTCTTTAGCGGGAGGAGGCAACAATGAGCAGTTCTTC. Protein sequence: CASSFSLAGGGNNEQFF. The J gene is TRBJ2-1, the V gene TRBV28, with 10 positions matching TRBD2. The CDR3 is 17 residues long. After removal of 3 bases from V and 5 bases from J, the junction contained 10 bases not matched to a gene. Germline V gives CDR1 MDHEN, CDR2 SYDVKM.